Sequencing of this T cell receptor (beta chain) was carried out in a study of blood T cells in healthy people across ages. Alongside a J-beta primer mix, a sample-barcoded 5' primer served in a second PCR lasting about 7 to 12 cycles. A single record per CDR3 protein comes from TCRdb applying MiXCR to the 5' RACE reads. The repertoire has fewer than 2 million distinct CDR3 sequences, about two fifths of them found once; the top ten carry 23%. The ends lost 0 bases at V and 5 bases at J; junction bases unmatched: 6. CDR3 length: 15 residues. The germline V gene encodes CDR1 SGHRS and CDR2 YFSETQ. Sequencing was carried out using blood. The rearrangement links TRBV5-1 to TRBJ2-5; 8 bases agree with TRBD2. The sequence derives from a human donor in good health. The CDR3 DNA reads TGCGCCAGCAGCTTGGACGGGGGGGCCGCGGAGACCCAGTACTTC. Encoded protein: CASSLDGGAAETQYF.